Below are 12 T cell receptor beta chains sequenced from a single sample in a study of beta chain features in type 1 diabetes. The study's findings and limits: Significant though moderate, a shortening of TCRB CDR3s appeared in all four CD4+ subsets of Type 1 diabetes patients.

The entirety of the isolated RNA underwent reverse transcription, so expressed TCRB transcripts were sequenced. Libraries were prepared by immunoSEQ multiplex PCR; TCRdb keeps only in-frame clonotypes and omits some of them. The table records a few hundred thousand clones, 8.5% to 10% of them present only once. For these TCRs, the target antigens are not known. Source material: central memory CD4+ T cells from blood. These receptor sequences come from a man younger than 40 with type 1 diabetes.

Only a few counts were recorded for this clone. V usage is TRBV14 and J usage is TRBJ2-1; 14 bases are shared with TRBD2. Trimming removed 6 bases from V and 8 bases from J; junction bases left unmatched: 9. CDR3 length: 16 residues. Looked up from germline, CDR1 is SGHDN and CDR2 is FVKESK. CDR3 sequence: CASRGTSGRGIDEQFF. CDR3 nucleotide sequence: TGTGCCAGCAGGGGGACTAGCGGGAGAGGAATCGATGAGCAGTTCTTC.

This chain uses TRBV29-1 with TRBJ2-3; possibly TRBD2 for D (5 bases). Trimming shortened V by 5 bases and J by 2 bases, and 14 bases separated the two germline ends. Germline CDR1 and CDR2: SQVTM and ANQGSEA. This CDR3 spans 14 amino acids. CDR3 loop: CSVRAGILTDTQYF. As DNA, the CDR3 is TGCAGCGTTAGGGCGGGCATCCTCACAGATACGCAGTATTTT.

This sequence joins TRBV6-5 and TRBJ2-2; D gene ambiguous. V shed 6 bases and J shed 1 base, with 6 bases lying between them. Looked up from germline, CDR1 is MNHEY and CDR2 is SVGAGI. CDR3 length: 13 amino acids. The chain's CDR3 is CASRTRNTGELFF. For the CDR3, the DNA is TGTGCCAGCAGAACGCGGAACACCGGGGAGCTGTTTTTT.

The V call is TRBV7-2, the J call TRBJ2-7, with 8 nucleotides matching TRBD1. V lost 5 bases, J lost 3 bases, and 6 bases stayed unmatched. The CDR3 runs 14 residues. CDR1 is SGHTA, CDR2 FQGNSA, per germline. CDR3 loop: CASSTGTGFYEQYF. CDR3 nucleotides: TGTGCCAGCAGCACCGGGACAGGCTTCTACGAGCAGTACTTC. The complete variable domain, with remaining parts taken from reference TRBV7-2 and TRBJ2-7, reads GAGVSQSPSNKVTEKGKDVELRCDPISGHTALYWYRQSLGQGLEFLIYFQGNSAPDKSGLPSDRFSAERTGGSVSTLTIQRTQQEDSAVYLCASSTGTGFYEQYFGPGTRLTVT.

As DNA, the CDR3 is TGTGCCAGCAAGACGTGGGCCACCGATACCTACGAGCAGTACTTC. Translation: CASKTWATDTYEQYF. The chain uses TRBV11-2 and TRBJ2-7, with D unresolved. The CDR3 length is 15 residues. Germline V gene data show CDR1 as SGHAT and CDR2 as FQNNGV. V shed 7 bases and J shed 2 bases, with 18 bases lying between them.

This clone was seen a few times. The rearrangement links TRBV5-1 to TRBJ1-1; D possibly corresponds to TRBD1 (5 bases). The CDR3 spans 13 residues. Germline V gene data show CDR1 as SGHRS and CDR2 as YFSETQ. The V end was cut by 2 bases, the J end by 4 bases, with 9 bases between. For the CDR3, the DNA is TGCGCCAGCAGCTTACAGGCGTCCACTGAAGCTTTCTTT. Amino acid sequence: CASSLQASTEAFF.

This rearrangement joins TRBV5-8 to TRBJ1-3; 8 nucleotides line up with TRBD1. The ends lost 5 bases at V and 0 bases at J; junction bases unmatched: 10. The CDR3 is made up of 17 amino acids. Looked up from germline, CDR1 is SGHTS and CDR2 is YDEGEE. CDR3 nucleotide sequence: TGTGCCAGCAGTCTCCGGGACAGGAGAACCTCTGGAAACACCATATATTTT. Its protein is CASSLRDRRTSGNTIYF. Variable domain in full (rest from reference TRBV5-8 and TRBJ1-3): EAGVTQSPTHLIKTRGQQATLRCSPISGHTSVYWYQQALGLGLQFLLWYDEGEERNRGNFPPRFSGRQFPNYSSELNVNALELEDSALYLCASSLRDRRTSGNTIYFGEGSWLTVV.

There are a few counts of this clone. The chain recombines TRBV28 with TRBJ2-1; D is possibly TRBD1 or TRBD2 (5 bases each). The CDR3 spans 13 residues. V was pared by 6 bases and J by 10 bases, with 16 bases between. Germline CDR1 MDHEN, CDR2 SYDVKM. The CDR3 loop reads CASRGPGPKEQFF. In nucleotides, the CDR3 is TGTGCCAGCAGGGGCCCGGGACCCAAAGAGCAGTTCTTC.

The V and J genes are TRBV30 and TRBJ1-2, with 8 bases lining up with TRBD1. V dropped 5 bases and J dropped 9; count of bases not matched to a gene: 8. Germline CDR1 is GTSNPN and CDR2 is SVGIG (reference sequence). This CDR3 has 12 amino acids. The CDR3 is CAWGQGPPRYTF. As DNA, the CDR3 is TGTGCCTGGGGACAGGGTCCCCCCCGCTACACCTTC.

This clone has more than one count but fewer than ten. The rearrangement uses TRBV30 and TRBJ2-3, with D possibly being TRBD1 (5 bases). The CDR3 is 19 residues long. Germline CDR1 and CDR2: GTSNPN and SVGIG (reference sequence). The V end was cut by 2 bases, the J end by 6 bases, with 30 bases between. The CDR3: CAWSTYPFGQGGLKDTQYF. The CDR3 DNA sequence: TGTGCCTGGAGTACTTACCCTTTCGGCCAGGGCGGTTTGAAGGATACGCAGTATTTT.

The sample holds a few counts of this clone. The chain carries TRBV11-1 and TRBJ2-3; 9 bases align to TRBD2. CDR1 and CDR2 (germline): SGHAT, FQDESV (reference sequence). Trimming at V came to 5 bases and at J to 2 bases, leaving 8 bases not matched to a gene. The CDR3 has 16 amino acids. The CDR3 protein is CASSQGLAGLTDTQYF. The CDR3 nucleotides read TGTGCCAGCAGCCAGGGACTAGCTGGACTCACAGATACGCAGTATTTT. Using reference TRBV11-1 and TRBJ2-3 for the parts outside the CDR3, the full variable domain is EAEVAQSPRYKITEKSQAVAFWCDPISGHATLYWYRQILGQGPELLVQFQDESVVDDSQLPKDRFSAERLKGVDSTLKIQPAELGDSAMYLCASSQGLAGLTDTQYFGPGTRLTVL.

The chain uses TRBV21-1 and TRBJ2-5; the table calls TRBD1, which could not be checked here. TRBV21-1 is a pseudogene segment. The CDR3 has 16 amino acids. The CDR3 reads CASSKARDKFEETQYF. The CDR3 nucleotides are TGTGCCAGCAGCAAAGCCCGGGACAAATTCGAAGAGACCCAGTACTTC.